In this sample, the clone carrying this T cell receptor beta chain turned up a few times. Its antigen is unidentified. The record originates from a study of cytomegalovirus exposure and HLA in healthy donors. Trimming took off 2 bases at V and 6 bases at J, with 11 bases between the two ends. Germline CDR1 reads SQVTM; CDR2 reads ANQGSEA. The CDR3 sequence is 12 residues long. 13 Jbeta primers and 60 Vbeta primers were used for the PCR. Clones were read by immunoSEQ multiplex PCR, and TCRdb kept only the in-frame ones, dropping some. The table lists about 160,000 clones, around 83% of them singletons, with less than 5% in the top ten. Findings and caveats of the study: V- and J-gene trimming of TCR beta was linked (in a later analysis) to a missense DCLRE1C variant. In most subjects, TCR beta sequences reportedly gave accurate predictions of HLA-A and HLA-B alleles. Later analysis indicated greater clonal expansion among HLA-associated TCR beta chains than among equally common other chains.

The origin of this receptor is a man aged 50-60 years in good health and CMV-seropositive. Material for sequencing was PBMCs. This chain joins TRBV29-1 and TRBJ2-7; D may be TRBD2 (7 bases). The CDR3 nucleotides read TGCAGCGTTGAAAGGGGGGGGCGCGAGCAGTACTTC. Translating gives CSVERGGREQYF.